These 4 T cell receptor beta chains came from one sample sequenced in a study of early T cells in non-severe SARS-CoV-2 infection. TCRdb independently ran MiXCR on the 5' RACE reads; one entry per CDR3 protein. The repertoire has around 30,000 distinct CDR3 sequences, approximately 5.6% of them found once; the top ten carry approximately 23%. The sequenced sample consisted of whole blood. These receptors all come from an adult who was a healthcare worker with PCR-confirmed SARS-CoV-2 infection or an uninfected control (not recorded which).

This clonotype was counted many times. This sequence joins TRBV21-1 and TRBJ2-5; the D call in the table, TRBD1, was not verified against the DNA. TRBV21-1 is annotated as a pseudogene. The CDR3 is 16 residues long. CDR3 nucleotides: TGTGCCAGCAGCAAAGTCCGACAGGGAGAGAGAGAGACCCAGTACTTC. Translating it yields CASSKVRQGERETQYF.

This clonotype was seen many times. V is TRBV5-1 and J is TRBJ1-2; D not certain. V was shortened by 1 base and J by 4 bases, with 8 bases between the two germline ends. CDR3 length: 13 amino acids. Germline V gene sequence: CDR1 SGHRS, CDR2 YFSETQ. The CDR3 loop reads CASSLSTVYGYTF. The CDR3 region has the DNA TGCGCCAGCAGCTTGTCGACGGTCTATGGCTACACCTTC. Full variable domain (rest looked up from reference TRBV5-1 and TRBJ1-2): KAGVTQTPRYLIKTRGQQVTLSCSPISGHRSVSWYQQTPGQGLQFLFEYFSETQRNKGNFPGRFSGRQFSNSRSEMNVSTLELGDSALYLCASSLSTVYGYTFGSGTRLTVV.

In this sample, this clonotype turned up many times. The J gene is TRBJ2-2, the V gene TRBV19; D call uncertain. Trimming left V 5 bases short and J 0 bases short, with 13 bases between. The CDR3 is 16 residues long. Germline V gene lookup returns CDR1 LNHDA and CDR2 SQIVND (reference sequence). CDR3 DNA: TGTGCCAGTAGTGGTCGGGCTGCGGCGAACACCGGGGAGCTGTTTTTT. Protein: CASSGRAAANTGELFF. The variable domain in full, with the rest retrieved from reference TRBV19 and TRBJ2-2, is DGGITQSPKYLFRKEGQNVTLSCEQNLNHDAMYWYRQDPGQGLRLIYYSQIVNDFQKGDIAEGYSVSREKKESFPLTVTSAQKNPTAFYLCASSGRAAANTGELFFGEGSRLTVL.

This clonotype was counted many times. The V gene is TRBV30, the J gene TRBJ2-7, with D possibly called TRBD1 or TRBD2 (5 bases each). Germline assignment: CDR1 GTSNPN and CDR2 SVGIG (reference sequence). Trimming left V 4 bases short and J 0 bases short, with 10 bases between. This CDR3 has 13 amino acids. The CDR3 coding sequence is TGTGCCTGGAATCTCGGGACCTCCTACGAGCAGTACTTC. Protein product: CAWNLGTSYEQYF.